This passage covers 24 T cell receptor beta chains from one sample sequenced in a study of T cells in Graves' hyperthyroidism and ophthalmopathy. Regions amplified from RNA transcripts were the TCR beta CDR3 regions. With the HTBI primer set, the TCR CDR3 went through a first round of RT-PCR. Using its own MiXCR run on the multiplex PCR reads, TCRdb lists one record per CDR3 protein. The sample consists of over 700,000 distinct CDR3 sequences, around 20% of them appearing once. Sequencing was performed on blood. Source of these receptors: a woman between 45 and 65 years old with Graves' hyperthyroidism that later progressed to Graves' ophthalmopathy.

The CDR3 loop reads CASTPGQGIFYNEQYF. The CDR3 region has the DNA TGTGCCAGTACCCCGGGACAGGGAATTTTCTACAACGAGCAGTACTTC. V usage is TRBV19 and J usage is TRBJ2-7; 9 nucleotides line up with TRBD1. V gave up 7 bases and J gave up 5 bases; unmatched junction bases: 15. The length of the CDR3 is 16 residues. Germline CDR1 is LNHDA and CDR2 is SQIVND (reference sequence).

The gene calls are TRBV6-1 and TRBJ2-5; TRBD2 agrees at 11 bases. CDR1 MNHNS and CDR2 SASEGT come from the germline V gene. This CDR3 spans 16 amino acids. The trim removed 0 bases at V and 4 bases at J, leaving 4 bases unmatched. CDR3 protein: CASSEALAGGRETQYF. The CDR3 bases are TGTGCCAGCAGTGAAGCGCTAGCGGGGGGCCGAGAGACCCAGTACTTC.

This clonotype was counted between two and nine times. This chain links TRBV15 with TRBJ1-1; D is unclear. The germline V and J ends were trimmed by 3 bases and 6 bases, with 11 bases remaining between them. This CDR3 has 13 residues. Germline V gives CDR1 LNHNV, CDR2 YYDKDF (reference sequence). CDR3 bases: TGTGCCACCAGCAGGCGGGGAAGGGCTGAAGCTTTCTTT. This encodes CATSRRGRAEAFF.

This clonotype was recorded a few times. This rearrangement joins TRBV7-9 to TRBJ2-5; perhaps TRBD2 as D (6 bases). Trimming took off 4 bases at V and 5 bases at J, with 11 bases between the two ends. Germline values: CDR1 SEHNR, CDR2 FQNEAQ (reference sequence). The CDR3 runs to 13 residues. The CDR3 nucleotides read TGTGCCAGCAGCTGGGGGGACCTGGAGACCCAGTACTTC. Protein: CASSWGDLETQYF.

Many counts were recorded for this clonotype. The V and J genes are TRBV10-1 and TRBJ1-1; 9 bases are a match to TRBD1. V shed 0 bases, J shed 3 bases, and the junction held 2 bases outside the gene matches. The CDR3 has 15 residues. CDR1 WNHNN and CDR2 SYGVQD come from the germline V gene (reference sequence). The CDR3 region is CASSESRQGDTEAFF. The CDR3 bases are TGCGCCAGCAGTGAGTCGCGACAGGGGGACACTGAAGCTTTCTTT.

CDR3 amino acids: CASSYTSGGTDTQYF. CDR3 sequence (DNA): TGTGCCAGCAGCTACACTAGCGGGGGCACAGATACGCAGTATTTT. The chain has TRBV7-9 and TRBJ2-3, with 10 bases lining up with TRBD2. V shed 4 bases and J 1 base; nucleotides not matched to a gene: 2. This CDR3 has 15 amino acids. Germline CDR1 reads SEHNR; CDR2 reads FQNEAQ (reference sequence).

This clonotype appeared many times. V usage is TRBV6-2 or TRBV6-3 and J usage is TRBJ1-1; TRBD1 might be the D (5 bases). From germline, CDR1 is MNHEY and CDR2 SVGEGT. V was pared by 5 bases and J by 5 bases, with 12 bases between. This CDR3 region has 13 residues. The CDR3 nucleotides are TGTGCCAGCAGTCAATTGGGGGTGACTGAAGCTTTCTTT. It translates to CASSQLGVTEAFF.

This clonotype was recorded many times. The chain links TRBV30 to TRBJ2-5; TRBD2 aligns across 7 bases. The CDR3 contains 17 residues. Looked up from germline, CDR1 is GTSNPN and CDR2 is SVGIG (reference sequence). V dropped 1 base and J dropped 1; count of bases not matched to a gene: 12. The CDR3 here is CAWSGGSAGATQETQYF. DNA of the CDR3: TGTGCCTGGAGTGGAGGATCGGCGGGAGCTACCCAAGAGACCCAGTACTTC.

The CDR3 reads CASSTRTGFSSYEQYF. The DNA for the CDR3 is TGTGCCAGCAGCACCAGAACAGGATTCAGCTCCTACGAGCAGTACTTC. This rearrangement joins TRBV5-4 to TRBJ2-7; tentative D call: TRBD1 (5 bases). Trimming pared 4 bases from V and 0 bases from J, leaving 17 bases between. This CDR3 is 16 amino acids long. CDR1 is SGHNT and CDR2 is YYREEE in the germline V gene (reference sequence).

The CDR3 here is CASSLNRVNYGYTF. DNA of the CDR3: TGTGCCAGCAGCTTAAATCGGGTGAACTATGGCTACACCTTC. The chain recombines TRBV7-9 with TRBJ1-2; no definite D call. Trimming shortened V by 2 bases and J by 2 bases, and 9 bases separated the two germline ends. Per germline, CDR1 SEHNR and CDR2 FQNEAQ (reference sequence). The CDR3 length is 14 residues.

The chain carries TRBV7-8 and TRBJ1-5, with no clear D. This CDR3 is built from 14 residues. V dropped 2 bases and J dropped 2 bases, with 7 bases sitting between them. Per germline, CDR1 SGHVS and CDR2 FQNEAQ. Here the CDR3 DNA reads TGTGCCAGCAGCTTAAATGATGGCAATCAGCCCCAGCATTTT. This codes for CASSLNDGNQPQHF.

J is TRBJ1-1 and V is TRBV14, with no clear D. The CDR3 runs 16 residues. Germline V gene sequence: CDR1 SGHDN, CDR2 FVKESK. The V end lost 0 bases, the J end lost 1 base, and 12 bases lay between the germline ends. CDR3 coding DNA: TGTGCCAGCAGCCAAGAGTTCAGACATTCGAACACTGAAGCTTTCTTT. Translated: CASSQEFRHSNTEAFF. Full variable domain (rest looked up from reference TRBV14 and TRBJ1-1): EAGVTQFPSHSVIEKGQTVTLRCDPISGHDNLYWYRRVMGKEIKFLLHFVKESKQDESGMPNNRFLAERTGGTYSTLKVQPAELEDSGVYFCASSQEFRHSNTEAFFGQGTRLTVV.

This clonotype was observed many times. The CDR3 bases are TGTGCCAGCAGCTTAGTGCGGATCGCTGAGCAGTTCTTC. Protein: CASSLVRIAEQFF. The chain links TRBV11-2 to TRBJ2-1; unclear D gene. There are 13 residues in the CDR3. With 1 base removed from V and 9 bases from J, the gap between germline ends came to 10 bases. Germline V CDR1 and CDR2: SGHAT, FQNNGV.

This clonotype was seen at least ten times. The V call is TRBV3-1, the J call TRBJ1-1; the D is unclear. Germline CDR1 LGHDT, CDR2 YNNKEL (reference sequence). V shed 1 base and J shed 3 bases, with 6 bases lying between them. The CDR3 is 13 amino acids. This CDR3 reads CASSQGIYTEAFF. The CDR3 bases are TGTGCCAGCAGCCAAGGGATTTACACTGAAGCTTTCTTT.

V and J are TRBV16 and TRBJ2-2; no clear D. The germline gives CDR1 KGHSY, CDR2 FQNENV. This CDR3 comprises 13 residues. Trimming pared 6 bases from V and 3 bases from J, leaving 8 bases between. The CDR3 spells CASSQAYTGELFF. As DNA, the CDR3 is TGTGCCAGCAGTCAGGCCTACACCGGGGAGCTGTTTTTT.

J is TRBJ1-3 and V is TRBV10-3; D call uncertain. V lost 8 bases, J lost 1 base, and 6 bases lay in between. The V gene's germline CDR1 is ENHRY and CDR2 SYGVKD. This CDR3 has 12 residues. The CDR3 loop is CAIGESGNTIYF. The CDR3, as DNA: TGTGCCATCGGAGAATCTGGAAACACCATATATTTT.

On this clonotype itself: A much larger clone is a single base away; this may be a read error. The chain carries TRBV6-2 or TRBV6-3 and TRBJ1-2; TRBD1 aligns across 7 bases. The CDR3 has 14 amino acids. Germline V gene sequence: CDR1 MNHEY, CDR2 SVGEGT. V was clipped by 5 bases and J by 4 bases; unmatched bases: 7. As DNA, the CDR3 is TGTGCCAGCAGTACTACAACAGGGGCCTATGGCTACACCTTC. It codes for CASSTTTGAYGYTF.

V usage is TRBV19 and J usage is TRBJ1-5; D perhaps matches TRBD1 (6 bases). The CDR3 is 13 amino acids. Germline CDR1 is LNHDA and CDR2 is SQIVND (reference sequence). The V end was cut by 3 bases, the J end by 7 bases, with 10 bases between. The CDR3 bases are TGTGCCAGTAGTATGGGGGCATGGCAGCCCCAGCATTTT. This sequence encodes CASSMGAWQPQHF.

The sample holds a few counts of this clonotype. The CDR3 sequence is CASRFSGDSYEQYF. CDR3 sequence (DNA): TGTGCCAGCAGATTTAGCGGGGACTCCTACGAGCAGTACTTC. The chain employs TRBV6-1 and TRBJ2-7; 8 bases match TRBD2. From germline, CDR1 is MNHNS and CDR2 SASEGT. CDR3 length equals 14 residues. Unmatched junction bases numbered 4, after V lost 6 bases and J lost 0 bases.

This chain joins TRBV6-1 and TRBJ1-6; a possible D gene is TRBD1 (5 bases). CDR1 is MNHNS and CDR2 is SASEGT in the germline V gene. This CDR3 is 15 amino acids long. V lost 4 bases, J lost 6 bases, and 13 bases lay in between. The CDR3 DNA reads TGTGCCAGCAGTGTCAACCGGGACGGTAATTCACCCCTCCACTTT. Amino acids: CASSVNRDGNSPLHF.

The chain links TRBV19 to TRBJ1-6; 7 nucleotides line up with TRBD1. The CDR3 totals 15 residues. Germline CDR1 reads LNHDA; CDR2 reads SQIVND (reference sequence). V was pared by 5 bases and J by 7 bases, with 8 bases of the junction left unmatched. The CDR3 coding sequence is TGTGCCAGTAGTTGGACAGGAAGTGGAAATTCACCCCTCCACTTT. This codes for CASSWTGSGNSPLHF. Complete variable domain (other parts from reference TRBV19 and TRBJ1-6): DGGITQSPKYLFRKEGQNVTLSCEQNLNHDAMYWYRQDPGQGLRLIYYSQIVNDFQKGDIAEGYSVSREKKESFPLTVTSAQKNPTAFYLCASSWTGSGNSPLHFGNGTRLTVT.

This clonotype was detected ten times or more. This chain links TRBV7-2 with TRBJ2-7; D perhaps matches TRBD1 (5 bases). Germline CDR1 and CDR2: SGHTA and FQGNSA. The ends were cut back, 3 bases at V and 2 bases at J, with 8 bases in the middle. The CDR3 has 13 residues. The CDR3 sequence: CASSFPTAYEQYF. CDR3 DNA sequence: TGTGCCAGCAGCTTCCCGACAGCCTACGAGCAGTACTTC.

The chain uses TRBV12-5 and TRBJ1-5; tentatively, D is TRBD1 (5 bases). V was trimmed by 0 bases and J by 1 base, leaving 16 bases between them. The CDR3 has 18 residues. Germline CDR1 is LGHNT and CDR2 is FRNRAP. CDR3 in DNA: TGTGCTAGTGGTTTGGTGTTATCAGGGTGGAAAAGCAATCAGCCCCAGCATTTT. It is translated as CASGLVLSGWKSNQPQHF.

This chain connects TRBV19 to TRBJ1-5; a weak D match, TRBD1 (5 bases). This CDR3 region has 15 residues. V lost 5 bases, J lost 3 bases, and 14 bases lay in between. Germline lookup yields CDR1 LNHDA and CDR2 SQIVND (reference sequence). DNA for the CDR3: TGTGCCAGTAGTTATCTGGGGGGGGACAATCAGCCCCAGCATTTT. It is translated as CASSYLGGDNQPQHF.